This T cell receptor beta chain stems from a study of CD8+ T cells in alopecia areata. Study-wide background: Treated patients were scored for severity by percent of scalp affected. General observations from the study: Baseline CD8+ expansion's link to response remains uncertain, as there was one nonresponder. In scalp and blood, many expanded lesional clones persisted during tofacitinib.

Sequencing templates came from extracted RNA that was reverse transcribed into cDNA. The assay was immunoSEQ multiplex PCR, and TCRdb's table has in-frame clones only and misses some. The table shows fewer than 200,000 clones, with 58% occurring only once. V lost 3 bases, J lost 7 bases, and 8 bases lay in between. The CDR3 loop spans 11 amino acids. Germline values: CDR1 SGHRS, CDR2 YFSETQ. Remarks on this clone: No antigen is known for it.

Treatment meaning: oral pan-JAK inhibitor, 5-10 mg twice daily. Researchers gathered lesional scalp punch biopsies and peripheral blood from patients with alopecia areata. This sequence was found in a human donor with alopecia areata. The gene calls are TRBV5-1 and TRBJ2-7, with D tentatively TRBD2 (5 bases). The input for sequencing was CD4+ T cells sorted from blood, taken between weeks 55 and 65, from a patient treated with tofacitinib. CDR3 DNA sequence: TGCGCCAGCAGCTCAGGACTGGAGCAGTACTTC. Amino acids: CASSSGLEQYF.